The clone carrying this T cell receptor (beta chain) has ten or more counts. Antigen: not known. TCRdb independently ran MiXCR on the 5' RACE reads; one entry per CDR3 protein. The sample contains 65,000 to 70,000 distinct CDR3 sequences, roughly 3.9% of which appear only once. This record belongs to a study of neurological immune-mediated disorders. Germline lookup yields CDR1 LGHDT and CDR2 YNNKEL (reference sequence). The CDR3 extends over 14 amino acids. Between the trimmed V and J ends, which lost 1 base and 1 base, there was a span of 8 bases. Study-wide findings and caveats: The expanded clones of different subjects shared no CDR3 amino acid sequences (suggesting private repertoires in all groups).

This sequence originates from a man aged 25 to 40 with multiple sclerosis. Sequencing was performed on PBMCs. The chain joins TRBV3-1 to TRBJ2-7; tentative D call: TRBD2 (5 bases). CDR3 nucleotide sequence: TGTGCCAGCAGCCAAGGGGCGGGTTCCTACGAGCAGTACTTC. Protein product: CASSQGAGSYEQYF.